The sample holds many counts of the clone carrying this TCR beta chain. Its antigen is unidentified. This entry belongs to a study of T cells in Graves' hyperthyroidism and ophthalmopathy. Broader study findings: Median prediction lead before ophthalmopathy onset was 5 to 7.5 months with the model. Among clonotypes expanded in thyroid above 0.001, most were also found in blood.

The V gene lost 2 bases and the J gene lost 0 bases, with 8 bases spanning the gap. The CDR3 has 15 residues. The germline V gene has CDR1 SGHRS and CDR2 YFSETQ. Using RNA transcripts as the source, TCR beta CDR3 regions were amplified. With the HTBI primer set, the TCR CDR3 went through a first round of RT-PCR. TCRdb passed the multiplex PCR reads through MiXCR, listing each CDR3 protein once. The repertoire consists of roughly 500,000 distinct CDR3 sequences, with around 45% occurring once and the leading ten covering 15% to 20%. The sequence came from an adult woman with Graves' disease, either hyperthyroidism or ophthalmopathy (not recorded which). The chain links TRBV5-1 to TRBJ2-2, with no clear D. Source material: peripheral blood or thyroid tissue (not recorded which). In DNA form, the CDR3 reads TGCGCCAGCAGCTTTAGACCCGCGAACACCGGGGAGCTGTTTTTT. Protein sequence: CASSFRPANTGELFF.